One sample yielded the 30 T cell receptor beta chains listed below, sequenced in a study of vaccination and CD4 T cells after COVID-19. As for treatment: roughly ten-day PBMC culture with coronavirus spike peptide pools or control peptides (ViraFEST assay). The Oncomine TCR Beta short-read assay was applied to DNA of cultured CD4+ T cells. TCRdb fed the PCR reads into MiXCR, producing one record per CDR3 protein. Seen here are fewer than 4,500 distinct CDR3 sequences, about 15% observed once, and the top ten hold approximately 19%. These receptors' antigens are unknown. The sample comprised CD4+ T cells from blood, cultured in vitro. Every receptor here comes from a human donor who had recovered from COVID-19.

This clonotype was counted only a few times. V gene TRBV30 combines with J gene TRBJ1-6; D not resolved. This CDR3 has 12 residues. Germline V gene sequence: CDR1 GTSNPN, CDR2 SVGIG (reference sequence). V dropped 0 bases and J dropped 16 bases, with 13 bases sitting between them. DNA for the CDR3: TGTGCCTGGAGTGTACCCGGCTACGGACTCCACTTT. This encodes CAWSVPGYGLHF.

This clonotype is medium-sized. The V gene is TRBV10-3, the J gene TRBJ1-1, with D maybe TRBD1 (6 bases). V lost 0 bases, J lost 6 bases, and 14 bases lay in between. The germline gives CDR1 ENHRY, CDR2 SYGVKD. The CDR3 extends over 15 amino acids. For the CDR3, the DNA is TGTGCCATCAGTGAGTCAGGGGGAAAGGTCGCTGAAGCTTTCTTT. It yields the protein CAISESGGKVAEAFF.

This clonotype was recorded a few times. V usage is TRBV6-1 and J usage is TRBJ2-5; D remains unclear. CDR3 length equals 13 residues. The germline V gene has CDR1 MNHNS and CDR2 SASEGT. CDR3 in amino acids: CATTADGQETQYF. Here the CDR3 DNA reads TGTGCGACCACGGCGGACGGTCAAGAGACCCAGTACTTC.

This clonotype qualifies as medium-sized. This chain links TRBV25-1 with TRBJ2-7; D is uncertain. The length of the CDR3 is 11 residues. Germline V gene data show CDR1 as MGHDK and CDR2 as SYGVNS. The V and J ends lost 4 bases and 3 bases respectively, with 4 bases between them. The CDR3 loop reads CASSGYYEQYF. The CDR3 nucleotides are TGTGCCAGCAGTGGGTACTACGAGCAGTACTTC.

This rearrangement joins TRBV3-1 to TRBJ2-1; 8 bases match TRBD1. Germline V gene sequence: CDR1 LGHDT, CDR2 YNNKEL (reference sequence). CDR3 length equals 15 residues. V gave up 4 bases and J gave up 5 bases; unmatched junction bases: 7. Here the CDR3 DNA reads TGTGCCAGCAGCCGTGGACAGGGTAAGGACAATGAGCAGTTCTTC. Its translation is CASSRGQGKDNEQFF.

This clonotype rates as medium-sized. The chain has TRBV19 and TRBJ2-7; no reliable D call. Germline V gives CDR1 LNHDA, CDR2 SQIVND (reference sequence). The length of the CDR3 is 15 residues. The V end lost 3 bases, the J end lost 2 bases, and 14 bases lay between the germline ends. CDR3 in amino acids: CASSIGRRQTYEQYF. CDR3 nucleotide sequence: TGTGCCAGTAGTATCGGTCGCCGGCAGACCTACGAGCAGTACTTC.

The gene calls are TRBV14 and TRBJ1-6; D gene unclear. The CDR3 has 15 residues. The germline gives CDR1 SGHDN, CDR2 FVKESK. The V end lost 2 bases, the J end lost 10 bases, and 15 bases lay between the germline ends. CDR3 sequence reads: CASSQRLGVYSPLHF. The CDR3 DNA is TGTGCCAGCAGCCAACGGCTCGGAGTCTACTCACCCCTCCACTTT.

The genes are TRBV5-1 and TRBJ1-6; D unclear. The CDR3 covers 17 residues. Germline V gene lookup returns CDR1 SGHRS and CDR2 YFSETQ. V was pared by 2 bases and J by 4 bases, with 16 bases between. The CDR3 nucleotides read TGCGCCAGCAGCTTCGGCAGAAATGAGGGTTATAATTCACCCCTCCACTTT. Translated, it gives CASSFGRNEGYNSPLHF.

This clonotype has a handful of counts. This chain links TRBV10-1 with TRBJ2-3, with TRBD2 matching 12 bases. V was pared by 0 bases and J by 4 bases, with 5 bases of the junction left unmatched. The CDR3 loop spans 17 amino acids. Germline V gene sequence: CDR1 WNHNN, CDR2 SYGVQD (reference sequence). The CDR3 sequence is CASSESASGGAPDTQYF. The CDR3 DNA is TGCGCCAGCAGTGAGTCGGCTAGCGGGGGGGCCCCAGATACGCAGTATTTT.

The V call is TRBV18, the J call TRBJ2-1; 7 bases fit TRBD1. Trimming took 2 bases from V and 5 from J; bases not matched to a gene: 6. The CDR3 contains 15 residues. Germline CDR1 is KGHSH and CDR2 is LQKENI. The CDR3 reads CASSPGQARNNEQFF. The DNA of the CDR3 is TGTGCCAGCTCACCAGGACAGGCCCGGAACAATGAGCAGTTCTTC. Full variable domain (outside the CDR3, taken from reference TRBV18 and TRBJ2-1): NAGVMQNPRHLVRRRGQEARLRCSPMKGHSHVYWYRQLPEEGLKFMVYLQKENIIDESGMPKERFSAEFPKEGPSILRIQQVVRGDSAAYFCASSPGQARNNEQFFGPGTRLTVL.

The gene calls are TRBV28 and TRBJ1-5; D uncertain. The germline V and J ends were trimmed by 11 bases and 14 bases, with 22 bases remaining between them. This CDR3 region has 12 residues. The germline gives CDR1 MDHEN, CDR2 SYDVKM. CDR3 sequence (DNA): TGTGCCGCAAACAGCCTCGAGGCCGCCAAGCATTTT. Encoded protein: CAANSLEAAKHF.

This clonotype was seen more than once but under ten times. The genes are TRBV6-1 and TRBJ2-7, with 15 positions matching TRBD2. CDR3 length equals 16 residues. V trimming: 5 bases; J trimming: 7 bases; junction bases outside the gene matches: 9. The germline CDR1 and CDR2 sequences are MNHNS and SASEGT. The CDR3 here is CASSKPGLAGGGEQYF. DNA of the CDR3: TGTGCCAGCAGTAAACCGGGACTAGCGGGGGGTGGGGAGCAGTACTTC.

By share, this clonotype counts as medium-sized. The genes are TRBV6-1 and TRBJ1-2, with 8 bases identical to TRBD1. The CDR3 sequence is 15 residues long. J was trimmed by 2 bases and V by 4 bases; bases with no gene match: 6. CDR1 MNHNS and CDR2 SASEGT come from the germline V gene. CDR3 coding DNA: TGTGCCAGCAGTGGCCGGGACAGGCCCAACTATGGCTACACCTTC. Translating gives CASSGRDRPNYGYTF.

Judged by abundance, this clonotype is medium-sized. V and J are TRBV20-1 and TRBJ1-2; tentatively, D is TRBD1 (5 bases). V was cut by 0 bases and J by 4 bases, with 18 bases left in between. Germline V CDR1 and CDR2: DFQATT, SNEGSKA (reference sequence). The CDR3 covers 16 residues. The CDR3 DNA reads as TGCAGTGCTAGAGATAACCGGGACTATATTCGCTATGGCTACACCTTC. Translation gives CSARDNRDYIRYGYTF.

This chain connects TRBV19 to TRBJ1-4; 7 nucleotides agree with TRBD1. Unmatched junction bases numbered 13, after V lost 4 bases and J lost 8 bases. The CDR3 is made up of 16 amino acids. Per the germline V gene, CDR1 is LNHDA and CDR2 is SQIVND (reference sequence). CDR3 DNA sequence: TGTGCCAGTAGTAGACCGACAGGGCTAGTTCGGGAAAAACTGTTTTTT. Protein product: CASSRPTGLVREKLFF. The whole variable domain, remainder taken from reference TRBV19 and TRBJ1-4, is DGGITQSPKYLFRKEGQNVTLSCEQNLNHDAMYWYRQDPGQGLRLIYYSQIVNDFQKGDIAEGYSVSREKKESFPLTVTSAQKNPTAFYLCASSRPTGLVREKLFFGSGTQLSVL.

In its sample, this clonotype ranks as medium-sized. This sequence joins TRBV29-1 and TRBJ2-1; D gene unclear. V lost 5 bases and J 7 bases, leaving 15 bases between the germline ends. Germline CDR1 reads SQVTM; CDR2 reads ANQGSEA. The CDR3 runs 13 residues. CDR3: CSVRDALRNEQFF. The CDR3, as DNA: TGCAGCGTTCGAGACGCCCTTCGGAATGAGCAGTTCTTC.

This clonotype has only a few counts. The rearrangement joins TRBV7-6 to TRBJ2-1, with a possible D match to TRBD2 (5 bases). The CDR3 is 14 amino acids. Germline V lookup: CDR1 SGHVS, CDR2 FNYEAQ. Trimming took 9 bases from V and 6 from J, leaving 18 bases between them. The CDR3 loop reads CASVLGPLGNEQFF. The CDR3 region has the DNA TGTGCCAGTGTACTAGGACCGCTTGGCAATGAGCAGTTCTTC.

In its sample, this clonotype was seen a few times. The rearrangement uses TRBV5-1 and TRBJ1-1; D possibly corresponds to TRBD1 (5 bases). This CDR3 is 14 amino acids long. The germline CDR1 and CDR2 sequences are SGHRS and YFSETQ. Trimming removed 2 bases at V and 1 base at J, with 9 bases between. The CDR3 spells CASSFGGENTEAFF. CDR3 sequence (DNA): TGCGCCAGCAGCTTCGGGGGAGAGAACACTGAAGCTTTCTTT.

This clonotype was seen only a few times. The J gene is TRBJ1-3, the V gene TRBV19; D unclear. Germline V CDR1 and CDR2: LNHDA, SQIVND (reference sequence). The CDR3 runs to 14 residues. Trimming removed 2 bases at V and 0 bases at J, with 5 bases between. The CDR3 DNA reads TGTGCCAGTAGTATACCGGGCTCTGGAAACACCATATATTTT. Its protein product is CASSIPGSGNTIYF.

The chain recombines TRBV5-8 with TRBJ1-4; D not resolved. Deletions cut 3 bases from V and 5 bases from J, with 14 bases between. Germline lookup yields CDR1 SGHTS and CDR2 YDEGEE. This CDR3 has 15 amino acids. This CDR3 reads CASSSDLGGNEKLFF. In nucleotides, the CDR3 is TGTGCCAGCAGCTCGGACTTAGGAGGCAATGAAAAACTGTTTTTT.

CDR3 protein: CASGLVQTPNYGYTF. The CDR3 DNA is TGTGCTAGTGGTTTGGTACAGACCCCTAACTATGGCTACACCTTC. This sequence joins TRBV12-5 and TRBJ1-2; no firm D call. This CDR3 comprises 15 residues. The ends were cut back, 0 bases at V and 0 bases at J, with 8 bases in the middle. Looked up from germline, CDR1 is LGHNT and CDR2 is FRNRAP. The variable domain in full, with the rest retrieved from reference TRBV12-5 and TRBJ1-2, is DARVTQTPRHKVTEMGQEVTMRCQPILGHNTVFWYRQTMMQGLELLAYFRNRAPLDDSGMPKDRFSAEMPDATLATLKIQPSEPRDSAVYFCASGLVQTPNYGYTFGSGTRLTVV.

This clonotype was seen a handful of times. V usage is TRBV18 and J usage is TRBJ1-2; the D is unclear. The CDR3 extends over 12 amino acids. Germline V gene data show CDR1 as KGHSH and CDR2 as LQKENI. V lost 4 bases and J 6 bases, leaving 9 bases between the germline ends. The CDR3 DNA follows: TGTGCCAGCTCACTGACCGGGGATGGCTACACCTTC. Amino acid sequence: CASSLTGDGYTF.

This sequence joins TRBV28 and TRBJ2-2, with D tentatively TRBD2 (5 bases). The V gene lost 3 bases and the J gene lost 4 bases, with 12 bases spanning the gap. The length of the CDR3 is 15 residues. Germline V gene data show CDR1 as MDHEN and CDR2 as SYDVKM. CDR3 loop: CASSFGGLSTGELFF. The CDR3 nucleotides read TGTGCCAGCAGTTTCGGTGGACTTTCCACCGGGGAGCTGTTTTTT.

V is TRBV7-9 and J is TRBJ1-1; D possibly corresponds to TRBD1 (5 bases). Germline-derived CDR1 and CDR2 are SEHNR and FQNEAQ (reference sequence). V lost 5 bases and J lost 8, with 18 bases in between. The CDR3 is 14 amino acids. DNA of the CDR3: TGTGCCAGCAGCCCATATCTCCGGGACGAGGAAGCTTTCTTT. It codes for CASSPYLRDEEAFF.

In its sample, this clonotype ranks as medium-sized. This chain links TRBV12-3 or TRBV12-4 with TRBJ2-1, with 10 bases fitting TRBD2. After removal of 6 bases from V and 9 bases from J, the junction contained 5 bases not matched to a gene. The CDR3 is made up of 13 amino acids. CDR3 residues: CASSSSGGGEQFF. CDR3 DNA: TGTGCCAGCAGCTCTAGCGGGGGCGGTGAGCAGTTCTTC.

The V call is TRBV30, the J call TRBJ2-1; D is unresolved. CDR3 size: 14 residues. Germline V CDR1 and CDR2: GTSNPN, SVGIG (reference sequence). V was clipped by 1 base and J by 2 bases, with 9 bases between them. The CDR3 region has the DNA TGTGCCTGGAGTGATAGACCAACCTACAATGAGCAGTTCTTC. It translates to CAWSDRPTYNEQFF.

Only a few counts were recorded for this clonotype. V is TRBV6-1 and J is TRBJ2-7, with D possibly being TRBD1 (6 bases). Germline loops: CDR1 MNHNS, CDR2 SASEGT. The CDR3 extends over 13 amino acids. V was clipped by 6 bases and J by 4 bases, with 13 bases between them. The CDR3 protein is CASRSTGQYEQYF. The CDR3 DNA sequence: TGTGCCAGCAGATCCACAGGGCAGTACGAGCAGTACTTC.

In this sample, this clonotype is medium-sized. The chain joins TRBV19 to TRBJ1-5, with unresolved D. CDR3 length: 14 residues. Germline V CDR1 and CDR2: LNHDA, SQIVND (reference sequence). Deletions cut 6 bases from V and 4 bases from J, with 13 bases between. This chain's CDR3 is CASRGPRGNQPQHF. The CDR3 DNA sequence: TGTGCCAGTAGGGGTCCAAGAGGGAATCAGCCCCAGCATTTT.

This clonotype was seen a handful of times. The chain couples TRBV20-1 to TRBJ1-4, with 12 bases matching TRBD1. CDR3 size: 16 residues. J was trimmed by 1 base and V by 8 bases; bases with no gene match: 8. Germline CDR1 reads DFQATT; CDR2 reads SNEGSKA (reference sequence). CDR3 protein: CSTGQGAIGTNEKLFF. DNA of the CDR3: TGCAGTACGGGACAGGGGGCTATTGGAACTAATGAAAAACTGTTTTTT.

The CDR3 loop is CAWHPGQGLHNEQFF. Here the CDR3 DNA reads TGTGCCTGGCATCCGGGACAGGGGTTACACAATGAGCAGTTCTTC. V is TRBV30 and J is TRBJ2-1; 10 nucleotides agree with TRBD1. Germline CDR1 is GTSNPN and CDR2 is SVGIG (reference sequence). The trim removed 5 bases at V and 5 bases at J, leaving 9 bases unmatched. The CDR3 is 15 amino acids.